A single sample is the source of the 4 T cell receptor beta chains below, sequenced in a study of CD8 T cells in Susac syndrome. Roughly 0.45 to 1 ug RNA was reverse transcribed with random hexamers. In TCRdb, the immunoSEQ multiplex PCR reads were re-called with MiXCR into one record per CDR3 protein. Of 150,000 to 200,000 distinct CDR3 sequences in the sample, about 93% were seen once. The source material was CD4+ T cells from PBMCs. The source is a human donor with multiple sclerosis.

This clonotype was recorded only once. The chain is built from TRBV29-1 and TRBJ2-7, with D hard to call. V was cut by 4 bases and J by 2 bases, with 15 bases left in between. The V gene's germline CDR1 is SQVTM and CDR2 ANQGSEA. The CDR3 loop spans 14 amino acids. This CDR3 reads CSVGGYRTTYEQYF. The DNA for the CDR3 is TGCAGCGTTGGAGGTTACCGGACCACCTACGAGCAGTACTTC.

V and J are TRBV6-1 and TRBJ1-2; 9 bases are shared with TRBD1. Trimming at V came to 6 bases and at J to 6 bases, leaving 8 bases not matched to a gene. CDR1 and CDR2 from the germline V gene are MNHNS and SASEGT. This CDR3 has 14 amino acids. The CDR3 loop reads CASSSLTGGNGYTF. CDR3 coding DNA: TGTGCCAGCAGCTCGCTAACAGGGGGCAATGGCTACACCTTC.

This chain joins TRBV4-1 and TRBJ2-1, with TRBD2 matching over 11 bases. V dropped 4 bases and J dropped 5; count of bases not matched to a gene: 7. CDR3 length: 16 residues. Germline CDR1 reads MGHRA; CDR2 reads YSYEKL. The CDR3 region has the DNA TGCGCCAGCAGCCGAACCCTGACTAGCGGGAACAATGAGCAGTTCTTC. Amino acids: CASSRTLTSGNNEQFF.

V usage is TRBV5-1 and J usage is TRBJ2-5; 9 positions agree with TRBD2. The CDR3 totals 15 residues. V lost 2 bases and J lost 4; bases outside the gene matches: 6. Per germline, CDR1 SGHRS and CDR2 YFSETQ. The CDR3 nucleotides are TGCGCCAGCAGCTTACTGCGGGGGGGCGGAGAGACCCAGTACTTC. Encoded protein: CASSLLRGGGETQYF.